Listed below are T cell receptor beta chains from one sample, sequenced in a study of blood T cell repertoires in COVID-19. TCRdb's copy holds only in-frame clones and misses some; the assay was immunoSEQ multiplex PCR. The sample has about 220,000 clones, more than 75% seen once. Sequenced sample: peripheral blood. These receptors all come from a human donor in a cohort sampled during active COVID-19. The CDR3 runs from the conserved cysteine through the conserved F or W. D genes are given only for firm matches. Not all rows give a size; the values are once, few, many and, for expanded clones, a class.

.	TRBD1	TRBJ1-2	TRBV7-2	CASSLARGGPGYTF	TGTGCCAGCAGCTTAGCTCGAGGGGGCCCAGGCTACACCTTC
.	.	TRBJ1-1	TRBV20-1	CSANRDTEAFF	TGCAGTGCTAACAGGGACACTGAAGCTTTCTTT
.	.	TRBJ1-2	TRBV16	CASSVRQSNYGYTF	TGTGCCAGCAGCGTCCGACAGAGTAACTATGGCTACACCTTC
.	TRBD1	TRBJ2-7	TRBV3-1/TRBV3-2	CASSQDGGTGTHEQYF	TGTGCCAGCAGCCAAGATGGGGGGACAGGCACTCACGAGCAGTACTTC
.	TRBD1	TRBJ1-2	TRBV9	CASSTGQGTYGYTF	TGTGCCAGCAGCACCGGACAGGGCACCTATGGCTACACCTTC
.	.	TRBJ2-3	TRBV15	CATSGGGDEDTQYF	TGTGCCACCAGCGGTGGCGGGGACGAGGATACGCAGTATTTT
.	.	TRBJ1-6	TRBV28	CASSLVQINSPLHF	TGTGCCAGCAGTTTGGTACAGATCAATTCACCCCTCCACTTT
.	TRBD2	TRBJ2-3	TRBV29-1	CSVEIAGVGTDTQYF	TGCAGCGTCGAAATAGCGGGAGTTGGCACAGATACGCAGTATTTT
.	TRBD1	TRBJ1-2	TRBV6-5	CASSSTGTGGGYTF	TGTGCCAGCAGTTCCACCGGGACAGGAGGCGGCTACACCTTC
few	TRBD2	TRBJ2-3	TRBV5-5	CASSMLAGGRTDTQYF	TGTGCCAGCAGCATGCTAGCGGGAGGCCGCACGGATACGCAGTATTTT
once	.	TRBJ2-1	TRBV7-2	CASSSRKLEGVRIRDEQFF	TGTGCCAGCAGCTCCCGGAAATTAGAGGGAGTCCGGATTCGGGATGAGCAGTTCTTC
.	.	TRBJ1-1	TRBV29-1	CSVGTRAGYTEAFF	TGCAGCGTAGGAACGAGGGCCGGGTACACTGAAGCTTTCTTT
.	TRBD2	TRBJ2-1	TRBV6-2/TRBV6-3	CASSWTGLAGRTYNEQFF	TGTGCCAGCAGTTGGACTGGGCTAGCGGGGAGGACCTACAATGAGCAGTTCTTC
.	TRBD1	TRBJ2-3	TRBV19	CASSNRDRADTQYF	TGTGCCAGTAGTAACCGGGACAGGGCCGATACGCAGTATTTT
.	.	TRBJ1-1	TRBV11-2	CASSFRGNTEAFF	TGTGCCAGCAGCTTCCGGGGGAACACTGAAGCTTTCTTT
once	TRBD1	TRBJ1-1	TRBV27	CASSLPGQGPTEAFF	TGTGCCAGCAGTTTACCCGGACAGGGGCCCACTGAAGCTTTCTTT
few	.	TRBJ2-1	TRBV7-7	CASSLDPGSNEQFF	TGTGCTAGCAGCTTAGATCCGGGGAGCAATGAGCAGTTCTTC
.	TRBD1	TRBJ2-2	TRBV29-1	CSVVGFGQGVAGELFF	TGCAGCGTTGTGGGCTTCGGGCAGGGGGTAGCCGGGGAGCTGTTTTTT
once	.	TRBJ2-1	TRBV29-1	CSVESGKNAEQFF	TGCAGCGTTGAATCGGGGAAGAACGCTGAGCAGTTCTTC
.	.	TRBJ1-5	TRBV28	CASTSGVGNQPQHF	TGTGCCAGCACCTCAGGGGTGGGCAATCAGCCCCAGCATTTT
.	TRBD1	TRBJ2-7	TRBV7-6	CASSLSGTGGYEQYF	TGTGCCAGCAGCTTATCCGGGACAGGAGGCTACGAGCAGTACTTC
.	.	TRBJ1-2	TRBV28	CASRVPRMYGYTF	TGTGCCAGCAGGGTGCCGCGGATGTATGGCTACACCTTC
.	.	TRBJ1-1	TRBV18	CASSPPHGNTEAFF	TGTGCCAGCTCACCCCCACATGGGAACACTGAAGCTTTCTTT
once	.	TRBJ2-3	TRBV6-2/TRBV6-3	CASSPSGPLDTQYF	TGTGCCAGCAGCCCCAGCGGGCCCTTGGATACGCAGTATTTT
.	.	TRBJ1-1	TRBV25-1	CASKVRGTEAFF	TGTGCCAGCAAGGTGAGGGGGACTGAAGCTTTCTTT
.	TRBD1	TRBJ1-1	TRBV5-8	CASRQTGGLNTEAFF	TGTGCCAGCAGACAGACAGGGGGCTTGAACACTGAAGCTTTCTTT
few	.	TRBJ1-1	TRBV25-1	CASSATGNTEAFF	TGTGCCAGCAGTGCAACAGGGAACACTGAAGCTTTCTTT
once	TRBD1	TRBJ1-6	TRBV18	CASSPVPGQGVPLHF	TGTGCCAGCTCACCCGTCCCGGGACAGGGTGTCCCCCTCCACTTT
.	TRBD1	TRBJ1-2	TRBV7-2	CASSLARQGANYGYTF	TGTGCCAGCAGCTTAGCCCGACAGGGGGCTAACTATGGCTACACCTTC
.	.	TRBJ1-5	TRBV19	CASSSPRTNSNQPQHF	TGTGCCAGTAGTAGCCCCCGGACTAATAGCAATCAGCCCCAGCATTTT
once	TRBD1	TRBJ1-5	TRBV3-1/TRBV3-2	CASSQGQGGNQPQHF	TGTGCCAGCAGCCAAGGACAGGGGGGGAATCAGCCCCAGCATTTT